This TCR beta chain is drawn from a study of neoadjuvant anti-PD-1 for oral cavity cancer. Overall study context: Patients without progression got a fourth dose around day 43.

Regarding time point: after neoadjuvant nivolumab, at surgical resection. This clone was recorded a few times. Germline V gene sequence: CDR1 SEHNR, CDR2 FQNEAQ (reference sequence). V gave up 0 bases and J gave up 7 bases, with 10 bases separating them. This CDR3 has 14 residues. The protocol was immunoSEQ multiplex PCR, while the TCRdb copy is restricted to in-frame clones and leaves out a portion. The sample includes tens of thousands of clones, 26% of them seen just once. The chain is built from TRBV7-9 and TRBJ2-1; D gene unclear. The input for sequencing was tumor tissue, taken after nivolumab (anti-PD-1) treatment. The receptor's source is a person between 35 and 79 years old with oral cavity squamous cell carcinoma. CDR3 coding DNA: TGTGCCAGCAGCTTAGCGTTTTTAGGTAATGAGCAGTTCTTC. Translating gives CASSLAFLGNEQFF.